Below are 21 T cell receptor beta chains sequenced from a single sample in a study of post-analysis software for immune sequencing data. Unique molecular identifiers tagged the TCR beta cDNA libraries. TCRdb used MiXCR to reprocess the PCR reads, holding one entry per CDR3 protein. The sample records under 900,000 distinct CDR3 sequences, roughly 58% being singletons. Study conclusions and caveats: TRBV5-6, TRBV5-1 and TRBV20-1 belonged to a set of about five TRBV segments that were more frequent in patients than controls.

Their target antigens are unknown. The material sequenced was blood. The receptors were sampled from a girl aged 10-17 years with multiple sclerosis.

V and J are TRBV20-1 and TRBJ2-4; 7 nucleotides align to TRBD1. TRBJ2-7 matches the DNA end more closely, so the J call is doubtful. The germline CDR1 and CDR2 sequences are DFQATT and SNEGSKA (reference sequence). This CDR3 contains 16 residues. CDR3 protein: CSARDGNRGNTIEQYF. Here the CDR3 DNA reads TGCAGTGCTAGAGATGGTAACAGGGGTAATACGATCGAGCAGTACTTC.

The genes are TRBV7-9 and TRBJ2-1; 12 bases match TRBD2. V lost 2 bases and J lost 8; bases outside the gene matches: 7. CDR1 SEHNR and CDR2 FQNEAQ come from the germline V gene (reference sequence). This CDR3 is 16 amino acids long. The CDR3 region is CASSLPLAGGTHEQFF. CDR3 in DNA: TGTGCCAGCAGCTTACCCCTAGCGGGAGGGACGCATGAGCAGTTCTTC.

This clonotype occurred many times. This chain connects TRBV20-1 to TRBJ1-2; 8 bases map to TRBD1. Germline lookup yields CDR1 DFQATT and CDR2 SNEGSKA (reference sequence). CDR3 length: 14 residues. Trimming at V came to 6 bases and at J to 6 bases, leaving 12 bases not matched to a gene. This CDR3 is CSAKPWTGSDGYTF. The DNA for the CDR3 is TGCAGTGCAAAACCGTGGACAGGGAGCGATGGCTACACCTTC.

This clonotype was detected once. The chain combines TRBV12-3 or TRBV12-4 with TRBJ1-6; a weak D match, TRBD1 (6 bases). V shed 1 base and J shed 6 bases, with 22 bases lying between them. CDR3 size: 19 residues. As DNA, the CDR3 is TGTGCCAGCAGTTTAGTGGTAAGGGGGGTTCGCTCGGGTAATTCACCCCTCCACTTT. Translation gives CASSLVVRGVRSGNSPLHF.

The chain is built from TRBV7-3 and TRBJ2-5; D perhaps matches TRBD2 (7 bases). This CDR3 spans 15 amino acids. V was shortened by 5 bases and J by 4 bases, with 17 bases between the two germline ends. Germline loops: CDR1 SGHTA, CDR2 FQGTGA. CDR3 sequence reads: CASSPNGGPGETQYF. The CDR3 region has the DNA TGTGCCAGCAGCCCTAACGGGGGGCCAGGAGAGACCCAGTACTTC.

The chain uses TRBV20-1 and TRBJ2-1, with 12 bases that match TRBD2. With V trimmed by 5 bases and J by 4 bases, 3 bases remained unmatched. This CDR3 comprises 14 residues. Germline assignment: CDR1 DFQATT and CDR2 SNEGSKA (reference sequence). The CDR3 region has the DNA TGCAGTGCTTCCACTAGCGGGAGGTACAATGAGCAGTTCTTC. Translating gives CSASTSGRYNEQFF.

The chain has TRBV12-3 or TRBV12-4 and TRBJ2-1; TRBD2 is a possible D gene (5 bases). Trimming cost V 6 bases and J 8 bases, with 11 bases left between them. The CDR3 covers 12 residues. Here the CDR3 DNA reads TGTGCCAGCAGCGTCCCGGGGTATGAGCAGTTCTTC. This encodes CASSVPGYEQFF.

The chain has TRBV12-5 and TRBJ2-6; no definite D call. Germline V gene data show CDR1 as LGHNT and CDR2 as FRNRAP. V lost 2 bases to trimming and J lost 2 bases, with 13 bases between them. The CDR3 has 17 residues. The CDR3 DNA is TGTGCTAGTGGTTTGCCCACCTTGGGCGCTGGGGCCAACGTCCTGACTTTC. It is translated as CASGLPTLGAGANVLTF.

The chain joins TRBV20-1 to TRBJ2-7; D is ambiguous. V lost 5 bases to trimming and J lost 3 bases, with 14 bases between them. Germline lookup yields CDR1 DFQATT and CDR2 SNEGSKA (reference sequence). CDR3 length: 13 amino acids. Written as DNA, the CDR3 is TGCAGTGCTCAATCACGGAGAAACTACGAGCAGTACTTC. Its protein product is CSAQSRRNYEQYF.

This chain joins TRBV18 and TRBJ2-7; 7 bases match TRBD1. The CDR3 consists of 14 residues. Trimming took 4 bases from V and 3 from J; bases not matched to a gene: 6. In germline, CDR1 is KGHSH, CDR2 LQKENI. CDR3 residues: CASSQQGKNYEQYF. The CDR3, as DNA: TGTGCCAGCTCACAACAGGGGAAAAACTACGAGCAGTACTTC.

The V gene is TRBV29-1, the J gene TRBJ2-2, with D unresolved. Germline loops: CDR1 SQVTM, CDR2 ANQGSEA. V lost 4 bases and J lost 4, with 10 bases in between. This CDR3 comprises 13 residues. CDR3 DNA: TGCAGCGTTGGGCTAAGGTTCACCGGGGAGCTGTTTTTT. The encoded protein is CSVGLRFTGELFF.

This clonotype has only a few counts. This chain joins TRBV5-1 and TRBJ1-1, with 7 bases matching TRBD1. The germline gives CDR1 SGHRS, CDR2 YFSETQ. Trimming removed 4 bases from V and 5 bases from J; junction bases left unmatched: 11. The length of the CDR3 is 15 residues. In DNA, the CDR3 is TGCGCCAGCAGCCCCCGACAGGGAGGGGGAACTGAAGCTTTCTTT. Translating it yields CASSPRQGGGTEAFF. Complete variable domain (other parts from reference TRBV5-1 and TRBJ1-1): KAGVTQTPRYLIKTRGQQVTLSCSPISGHRSVSWYQQTPGQGLQFLFEYFSETQRNKGNFPGRFSGRQFSNSRSEMNVSTLELGDSALYLCASSPRQGGGTEAFFGQGTRLTVV.

Comment on this clonotype: The junction departs from germline at one end; a sequencing error may be responsible. The chain has TRBV3-1 and TRBJ2-7; TRBD2 matches at 7 bases. The CDR3 runs 13 residues. In germline, CDR1 is LGHDT, CDR2 YNNKEL (reference sequence). The CDR3: CASTQLTSRYQYF. CDR3 nucleotides: TGTGCCAGCACCCAACTGACTAGCCGATACCAGTACTTC.

V gene TRBV7-9 combines with J gene TRBJ2-1; D is possibly TRBD1 (6 bases). The germline CDR1 and CDR2 sequences are SEHNR and FQNEAQ (reference sequence). The length of the CDR3 is 17 residues. V gave up 1 base and J gave up 7 bases, with 20 bases separating them. CDR3 region: CASSLVYRGMDRNEQFF. CDR3 DNA sequence: TGTGCCAGCAGCTTAGTGTATCGTGGGATGGACAGAAATGAGCAGTTCTTC.

The chain is built from TRBV13 and TRBJ2-2; the D is unclear. V lost 1 base, J lost 4 bases, and 10 bases lay in between. CDR1 is PRHDT and CDR2 is FYEKMQ in the germline V gene (reference sequence). The CDR3 has 15 amino acids. CDR3 region: CASSLVGWSTGELFF. The CDR3 DNA is TGTGCCAGCAGCTTAGTCGGGTGGAGCACCGGGGAGCTGTTTTTT.

The rearrangement links TRBV15 to TRBJ2-7; D may match TRBD1 or TRBD2 (5 bases each). V shed 0 bases and J shed 1 base, with 16 bases lying between them. CDR1 is LNHNV and CDR2 is YYDKDF in the germline V gene (reference sequence). CDR3 size: 17 residues. CDR3 in amino acids: CATSRDWPVGVSYEQYF. The DNA for the CDR3 is TGTGCCACCAGCAGAGATTGGCCGGTGGGGGTTTCCTACGAGCAGTACTTC.

The chain joins TRBV29-1 to TRBJ2-7; D may be TRBD2 (6 bases). Trimming pared 5 bases from V and 3 bases from J, leaving 17 bases between. Germline lookup yields CDR1 SQVTM and CDR2 ANQGSEA. The length of the CDR3 is 14 residues. This CDR3 is CSVSKAGLIYEQYF. CDR3 DNA: TGCAGCGTTAGCAAAGCAGGACTAATCTACGAGCAGTACTTC.

Here the CDR3 DNA reads TGTGCCAGCAGACGGGACAGTTATGGCTACACCTTC. Translated: CASRRDSYGYTF. The chain links TRBV2 to TRBJ1-2, with TRBD1 matching over 7 bases. Germline V CDR1 and CDR2: SNHLY, FYNNEI. Losses at the gene ends were 6 bases for V and 5 bases for J; bases not matched to a gene: 3. This CDR3 region has 12 residues.

The rearrangement links TRBV5-1 to TRBJ2-7; no clear D gene. The germline V gene has CDR1 SGHRS and CDR2 YFSETQ. The germline V and J ends were trimmed by 0 bases and 2 bases, with 9 bases remaining between them. The CDR3 has 14 amino acids. CDR3 protein: CASSLGLIPYEQYF. The CDR3 region has the DNA TGCGCCAGCAGCTTGGGACTGATTCCCTACGAGCAGTACTTC.

The CDR3 region has the DNA TGTGCCAGCAGCCGAGATACGGGAGGGCCTTTGGATGAGCAGTTCTTC. Its translation: CASSRDTGGPLDEQFF. V usage is TRBV12-3 or TRBV12-4 and J usage is TRBJ2-1; TRBD2 aligns across 8 bases. Trimming removed 6 bases from V and 8 bases from J; junction bases left unmatched: 15. The CDR3 has 16 amino acids.

The chain couples TRBV5-1 to TRBJ2-5, with 9 bases matching TRBD1. V lost 1 base to trimming and J lost 2 bases; unmatched junction nucleotides: 6. From germline, CDR1 is SGHRS and CDR2 YFSETQ. CDR3 size: 16 residues. DNA of the CDR3: TGCGCCAGCAGCTTGACGGGGACAGGGAAGCAAGAGACCCAGTACTTC. This encodes CASSLTGTGKQETQYF.